This T cell receptor beta chain emerged from a study of shared clonotypes between healthy human individuals. Findings of the study overall: Only a few donors were included, so the genetic and exposure-history diversity represented was limited.

Notes on this clone: Its antigen is not identified.

Only in-frame clones appear in the TCRdb table, and some are missing; sequencing was by immunoSEQ multiplex PCR. This sample carries around 330,000 clones, about 74% of them seen once, and the ten largest clones take approximately 10%. V was clipped by 1 base and J by 5 bases, with 9 bases between them. Germline V gene lookup returns CDR1 KGHSH and CDR2 LQKENI. The CDR3 runs 13 residues. The chain employs TRBV18 and TRBJ2-7; D perhaps matches TRBD2 (5 bases). This sequence originates from a man aged 25 to 45 in good health. The sample taken for sequencing was memory CD4+ T cells sorted from blood. As for subset: CD45RA-negative fraction. Here the CDR3 DNA reads TGTGCCAGCTCACCACACCCGGAGGACGAGCAGTACTTC. It yields the protein CASSPHPEDEQYF.